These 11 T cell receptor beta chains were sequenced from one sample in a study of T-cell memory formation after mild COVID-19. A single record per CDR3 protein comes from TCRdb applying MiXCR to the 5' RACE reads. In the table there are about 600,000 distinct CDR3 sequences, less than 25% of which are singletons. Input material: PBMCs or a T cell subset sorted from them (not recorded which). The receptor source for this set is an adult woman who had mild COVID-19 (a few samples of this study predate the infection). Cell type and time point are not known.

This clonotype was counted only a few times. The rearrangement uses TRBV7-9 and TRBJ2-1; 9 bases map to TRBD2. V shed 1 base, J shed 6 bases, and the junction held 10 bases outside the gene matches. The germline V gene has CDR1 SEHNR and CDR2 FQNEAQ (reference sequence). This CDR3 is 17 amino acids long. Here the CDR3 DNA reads TGTGCCAGCAGCTTAGACCCCCCGGGACTAGCAATCAATGAGCAGTTCTTC. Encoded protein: CASSLDPPGLAINEQFF.

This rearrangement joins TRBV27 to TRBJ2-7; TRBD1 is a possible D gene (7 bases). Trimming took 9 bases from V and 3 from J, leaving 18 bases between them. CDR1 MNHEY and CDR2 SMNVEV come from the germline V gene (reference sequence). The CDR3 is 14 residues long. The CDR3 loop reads CASGGRQGVYEQYF. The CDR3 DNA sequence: TGTGCCAGTGGGGGGCGACAGGGTGTCTACGAGCAGTACTTC.

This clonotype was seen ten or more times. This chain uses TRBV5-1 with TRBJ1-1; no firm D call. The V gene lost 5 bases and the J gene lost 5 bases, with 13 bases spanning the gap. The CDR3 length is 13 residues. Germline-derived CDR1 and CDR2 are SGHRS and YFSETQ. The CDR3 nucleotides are TGCGCCAGCAGTAACGGGTTTGGTACTGAAGCTTTCTTT. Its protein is CASSNGFGTEAFF.

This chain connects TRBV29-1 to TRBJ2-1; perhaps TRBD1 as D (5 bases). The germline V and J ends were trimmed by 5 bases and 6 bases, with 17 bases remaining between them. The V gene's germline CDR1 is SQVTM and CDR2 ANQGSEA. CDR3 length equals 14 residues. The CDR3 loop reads CSVRMGGQGNEQFF. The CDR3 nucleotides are TGCAGCGTTAGGATGGGCGGCCAGGGCAATGAGCAGTTCTTC.

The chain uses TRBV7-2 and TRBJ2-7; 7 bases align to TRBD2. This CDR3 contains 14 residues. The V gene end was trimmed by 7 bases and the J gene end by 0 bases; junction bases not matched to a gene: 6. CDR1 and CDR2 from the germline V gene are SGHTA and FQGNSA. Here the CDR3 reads CASTIGRLSYEQYF. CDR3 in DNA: TGTGCCAGCACGATCGGGAGGCTCTCCTACGAGCAGTACTTC. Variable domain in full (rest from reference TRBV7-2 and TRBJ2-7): GAGVSQSPSNKVTEKGKDVELRCDPISGHTALYWYRQSLGQGLEFLIYFQGNSAPDKSGLPSDRFSAERTGGSVSTLTIQRTQQEDSAVYLCASTIGRLSYEQYFGPGTRLTVT.

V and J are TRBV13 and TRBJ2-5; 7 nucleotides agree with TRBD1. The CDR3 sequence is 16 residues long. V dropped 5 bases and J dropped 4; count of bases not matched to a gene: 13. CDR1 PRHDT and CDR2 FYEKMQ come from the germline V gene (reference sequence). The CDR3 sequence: CASSRRTGGGGETQYF. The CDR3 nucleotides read TGTGCCAGCAGCCGAAGGACAGGTGGAGGAGGAGAGACCCAGTACTTC.

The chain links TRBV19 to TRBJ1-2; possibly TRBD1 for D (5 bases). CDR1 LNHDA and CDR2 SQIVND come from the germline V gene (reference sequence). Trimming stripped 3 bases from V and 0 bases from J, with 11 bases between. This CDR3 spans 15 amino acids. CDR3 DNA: TGTGCCAGTAGTATGATGGGGCGAGCTAACTATGGCTACACCTTC. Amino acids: CASSMMGRANYGYTF.

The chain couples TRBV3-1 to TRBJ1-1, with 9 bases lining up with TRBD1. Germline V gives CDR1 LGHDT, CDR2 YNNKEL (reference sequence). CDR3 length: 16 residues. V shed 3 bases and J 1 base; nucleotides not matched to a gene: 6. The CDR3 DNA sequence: TGTGCCAGCAGCCATCCGGGACAGGGCTCGAACACTGAAGCTTTCTTT. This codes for CASSHPGQGSNTEAFF. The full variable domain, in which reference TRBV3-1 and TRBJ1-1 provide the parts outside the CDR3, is DTAVSQTPKYLVTQMGNDKSIKCEQNLGHDTMYWYKQDSKKFLKIMFSYNNKELIINETVPNRFSPKSPDKAHLNLHINSLELGDSAVYFCASSHPGQGSNTEAFFGQGTRLTVV.

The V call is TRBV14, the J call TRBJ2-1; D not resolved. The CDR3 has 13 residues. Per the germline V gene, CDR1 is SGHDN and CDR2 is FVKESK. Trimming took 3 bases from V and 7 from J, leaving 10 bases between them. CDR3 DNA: TGTGCCAGCAGCCACCCGACGTGGAATGAGCAGTTCTTC. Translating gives CASSHPTWNEQFF.

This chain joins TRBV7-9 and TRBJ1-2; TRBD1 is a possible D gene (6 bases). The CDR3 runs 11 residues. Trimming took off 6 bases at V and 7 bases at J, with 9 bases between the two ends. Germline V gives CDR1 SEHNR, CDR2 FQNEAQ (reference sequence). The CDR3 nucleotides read TGTGCCAGCAGACAGGGAAGTGGCTACACCTTC. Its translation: CASRQGSGYTF. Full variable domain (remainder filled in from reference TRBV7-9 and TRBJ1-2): DTGVSQNPRHKITKRGQNVTFRCDPISEHNRLYWYRQTLGQGPEFLTYFQNEAQLEKSRLLSDRFSAERPKGSFSTLEIQRTEQGDSAMYLCASRQGSGYTFGSGTRLTVV.

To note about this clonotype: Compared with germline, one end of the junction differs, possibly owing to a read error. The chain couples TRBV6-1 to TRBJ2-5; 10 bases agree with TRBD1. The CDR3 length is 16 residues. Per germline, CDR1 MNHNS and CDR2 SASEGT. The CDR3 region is CDSSEIRDRGIKTQYF. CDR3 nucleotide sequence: TGTGACAGCAGTGAAATCCGGGACAGGGGCATAAAGACCCAGTACTTC.